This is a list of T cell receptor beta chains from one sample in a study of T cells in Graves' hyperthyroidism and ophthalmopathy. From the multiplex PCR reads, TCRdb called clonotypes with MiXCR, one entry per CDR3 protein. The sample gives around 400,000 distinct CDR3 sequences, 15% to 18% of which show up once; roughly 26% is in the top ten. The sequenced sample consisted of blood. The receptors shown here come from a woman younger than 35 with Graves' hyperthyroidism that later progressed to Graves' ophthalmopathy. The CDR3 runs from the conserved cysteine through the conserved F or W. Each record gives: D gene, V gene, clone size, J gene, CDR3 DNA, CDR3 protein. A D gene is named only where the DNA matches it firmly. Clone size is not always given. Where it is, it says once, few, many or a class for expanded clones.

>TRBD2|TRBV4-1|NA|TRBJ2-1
TGCGCCAGCAGCCAAGTTTTGCGGGAGGGGTACAATGAGCAGTTCTTC
CASSQVLREGYNEQFF
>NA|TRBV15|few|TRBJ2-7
TGTGCCACCAGCAGAGATGCCTACGAGCAGTACTTC
CATSRDAYEQYF
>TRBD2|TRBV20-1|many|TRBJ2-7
TGCAGTGCTAGAGATCTTGGACTAGCGGGAGGCCATCGGTACGAGCAGTACTTC
CSARDLGLAGGHRYEQYF
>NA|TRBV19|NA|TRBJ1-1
TGTGCCAGTAGTATGCCCGGTGAAGCTTTCTTT
CASSMPGEAFF
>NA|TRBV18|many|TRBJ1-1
TGTGCCAGCTCACCTCAATTCCTGAACACTGAAGCTTTCTTT
CASSPQFLNTEAFF
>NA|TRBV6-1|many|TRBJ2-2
TGTGCCAGCAGACCCCAGGGTCTATTGGCCGGGGAGCTGTTTTTT
CASRPQGLLAGELFF
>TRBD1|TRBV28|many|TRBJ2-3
TGTGCCAGCAGCCCAGGTCCCGGGACAGGGGGTTCAGATACGCAGTATTTT
CASSPGPGTGGSDTQYF
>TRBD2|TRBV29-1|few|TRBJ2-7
TGCAGCGTTCTCCCGACGGGGGGGAGCTACGAGCAGTACTTC
CSVLPTGGSYEQYF
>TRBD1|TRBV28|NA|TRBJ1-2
TGCGCCAGCGGGGAATGGACAGGGCCCGAAGGCTATGGCTACACCTTC
CASGEWTGPEGYGYTF
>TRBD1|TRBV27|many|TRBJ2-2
TGTGCCAGCAGTTCCGCCGGGACAGCCACCGGGGAGCTGTTTTTT
CASSSAGTATGELFF
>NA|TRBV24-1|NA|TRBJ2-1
TGTGCCACCTCCGCCCCCTCGGGACAAAGGACCAACCATGAGCAGTTCTTC
CATSAPSGQRTNHEQFF
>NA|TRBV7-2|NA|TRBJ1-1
TGTGCCAGCAGTAGACAAGGAGTGAACACTGAAGCTTTCTTT
CASSRQGVNTEAFF
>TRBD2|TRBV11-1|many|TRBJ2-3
TGTGCCAGCAGCCCCGGGACTAGCGGGGGCACAGATACGCAGTATTTT
CASSPGTSGGTDTQYF
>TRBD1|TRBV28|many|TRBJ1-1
TGTGCCAGCAGTTTGCGGGCGGGACAGGGATTTAACACTGAAGCTTTCTTT
CASSLRAGQGFNTEAFF
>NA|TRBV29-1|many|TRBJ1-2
TGCAGCGCACTTAAGGGGAGGGAAGGCTACACCTTC
CSALKGREGYTF
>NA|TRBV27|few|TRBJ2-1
TGTGCCAGCAGCCTTCTACTCACTAGCACCGTGAGTTACAATGAGCAGTTCTTC
CASSLLLTSTVSYNEQFF
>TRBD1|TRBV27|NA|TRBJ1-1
TGTGCCAGCAGTTTAAACAGGGGGCCCTATGTTCTCTTT
CASSLNRGPYVLF
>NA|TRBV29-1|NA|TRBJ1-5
TGCAGCGTTCGCAAGGGATCGGATCAGCCCCAGCATTTT
CSVRKGSDQPQHF
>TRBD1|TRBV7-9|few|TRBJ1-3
TGTGCCAGCAGCTCAACAGGGGGCTCTGGAAACACCATATATTTT
CASSSTGGSGNTIYF
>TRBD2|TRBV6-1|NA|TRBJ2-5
TGTGCCAGCTCTGATTTACTAGCGGGAGGGCCGGAGACCCAGTACTTC
CASSDLLAGGPETQYF
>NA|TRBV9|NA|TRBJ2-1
TGTGCCAGCAGCGTAGAGGCGGGACGCGAGCAGTTCTTC
CASSVEAGREQFF
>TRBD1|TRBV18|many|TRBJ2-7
TGTGCCAGCTCATCTCACCATCTAAGGACAGGAAACTACGAGCAGTACTTC
CASSSHHLRTGNYEQYF
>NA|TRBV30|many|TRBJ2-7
TGTGCCTGGAGTGTGGGGAACCCCTACGAGCAGTACTTC
CAWSVGNPYEQYF
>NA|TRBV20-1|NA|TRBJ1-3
TGCAGTACATACGAACAGGCTCATTCTGGAAACACCATATATTTT
CSTYEQAHSGNTIYF
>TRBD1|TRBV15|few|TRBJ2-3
TGTGCCACCCGTCCACAGGGGGCCTGGGCCTCGACCACAGATACGCAGTATTTT
CATRPQGAWASTTDTQYF
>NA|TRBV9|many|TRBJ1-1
TGTGCCAGCAGCGCAGACGCGACAGGGAACACTGAAGCTTTCTTT
CASSADATGNTEAFF
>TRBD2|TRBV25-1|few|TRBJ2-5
TGTGCCAGCAGTGCGCGGGAGGGCAGGTCAGAGACCCAGTACTTC
CASSAREGRSETQYF
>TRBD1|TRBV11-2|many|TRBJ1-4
TGTGCCAGCAGCCAGGGACAGGGGGCGCAGGCTGAAAAACTGTTTTTT
CASSQGQGAQAEKLFF
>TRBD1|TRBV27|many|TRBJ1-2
TGTGCCAGCAGTTTTGGGACAGGGGCGGCAGGCTACACCTTC
CASSFGTGAAGYTF
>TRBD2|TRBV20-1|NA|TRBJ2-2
TGCAGTGCTAAAGGGCGAGCGGGATCGAGCACCGGGGAGCTGTTTTTT
CSAKGRAGSSTGELFF
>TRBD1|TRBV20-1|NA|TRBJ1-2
TGCAGTGCTAGTTCTGGGGACAGGGGACTCCATGGCTACACCTTC
CSASSGDRGLHGYTF
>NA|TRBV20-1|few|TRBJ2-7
TGCAGTGCTAGTGAAGGGGAATCCTACGAGCAGTACTTC
CSASEGESYEQYF
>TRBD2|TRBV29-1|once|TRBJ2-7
TGCAGCGTTTGGGAGTTAGCGGGAGGGGACGAGCAGTACTTC
CSVWELAGGDEQYF
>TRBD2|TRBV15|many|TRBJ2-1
TGTGCCACCAGCTCAAGACTAGCGAATGAGCAGTTCTTC
CATSSRLANEQFF
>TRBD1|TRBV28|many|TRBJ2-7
TGTGCCAGCAGTCCGTTAAAGGGACAGGGGGCGCTGGAGCAGTACTTC
CASSPLKGQGALEQYF
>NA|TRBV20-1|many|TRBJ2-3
TGCAGTGCTAGAGAGCCAGGGCGAGATACGCAGTATTTT
CSAREPGRDTQYF
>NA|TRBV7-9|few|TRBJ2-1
TGTGCCAGCAGCCGAGGGTCAGCCTACAATGAGCAGTTCTTC
CASSRGSAYNEQFF
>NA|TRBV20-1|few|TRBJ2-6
TGCAGTGCTAGAGAGGGCACCGGTGGGGCCAACGTCCTGACTTTC
CSAREGTGGANVLTF
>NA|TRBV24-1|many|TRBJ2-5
TGTGCCACCAGTGATTTAAAGGCAGGGGCGGAGACCCAGTACTTC
CATSDLKAGAETQYF
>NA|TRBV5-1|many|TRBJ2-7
TGCGCCAGCAGCTTCGAAAACTACAGGGCACACGAGCAGTACTTC
CASSFENYRAHEQYF
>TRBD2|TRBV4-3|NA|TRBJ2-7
TGCGCCAGCAGCCCCCTAGCGGGAGTAGGTTACGAGCAGTACTTC
CASSPLAGVGYEQYF
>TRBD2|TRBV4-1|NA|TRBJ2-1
TGCGCCAGCAGCCAATCCCCACTAGCGGTGTCTGATGAGCAGTTCTTC
CASSQSPLAVSDEQFF
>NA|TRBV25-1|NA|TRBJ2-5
TGTGCCAGCAAGGGGTTACGGCGAGAGCTCCAAGAGACCCAGTACTTC
CASKGLRRELQETQYF